The T cell receptor (beta chain) under discussion was sequenced for a study of immune heterogeneity within non-small cell lung tumors. The authors amplified TCR beta CDR3 by multiplex PCR with 32 V and 13 J primers. TCRdb analysed the multiplex PCR reads with MiXCR anew, one entry per CDR3 protein. The sample holds roughly 14,000 distinct CDR3 sequences, under 30% seen once. General observations from the study: Each patient's tumor sites shared recurring identical dominant CDR3 beta clonotypes, and individual sites also carried their own high-frequency clones.

Bulk tumor genomic DNA was the template, and each sample received roughly 600 ng. During surgery, several far-apart biopsies were obtained from every primary tumor. Curative surgery was undertaken by patients, who had untreated, newly diagnosed non-small cell lung cancer. This clonotype is deemed medium-sized. What it recognizes is unknown. This receptor was identified in a man aged 40-49 years with non-small cell lung cancer. Sequenced input: lung tumor tissue.

CDR3 DNA: TGTGCCAGTAACAACAGGGGGCGGCAGCCCCAGCATTTT. Translated, it gives CASNNRGRQPQHF. V is TRBV19 and J is TRBJ1-5; 9 nucleotides agree with TRBD1. Germline V gene sequence: CDR1 LNHDA, CDR2 SQIVND (reference sequence). The CDR3 length is 13 residues. V was clipped by 7 bases and J by 7 bases; unmatched bases: 5.